The clone carrying this T cell receptor beta chain was counted only a few times. What it binds is unknown. TCRdb keeps only in-frame clones here, not all; method: immunoSEQ multiplex PCR. In the table there are 20,000 or so clones, about four fifths of which are singletons. This entry belongs to a study of T cell therapy after organ transplantation. Whole-study context: Up to 6 doses were given at 2-week intervals.

Time point indicated: 20-29 weeks after completion of therapy. The CDR3 sequence is 16 residues long. Germline V gives CDR1 LGHNA, CDR2 YSLEER. Trimming took 1 base from V and 2 from J, leaving 15 bases between them. The clonotype comes from a human patient who had received a solid organ transplant and had CMV disease. T cells may partly derive from the graft donor. This chain connects TRBV4-3 to TRBJ2-7; D remains ambiguous. The input for sequencing was CD8+ T cells from blood, taken after autologous CMV-specific T cell therapy. The CDR3 DNA sequence: TGCGCCAGCAGCCAAGTCTCTGTGGACCTTCCCTACGAGCAGTACTTC. The encoded protein is CASSQVSVDLPYEQYF.